This TCR beta chain was identified during a study of blood T cell repertoires in COVID-19. Repertoires were generated with immunoSEQ multiplex PCR, while TCRdb's copy carries only in-frame clones and drops some. The profile shows approximately 500,000 clones, approximately 88% of them singletons. Cohort allocation depended upon clinical history that participants reported. The sequence came from a woman in her thirties or forties who had recovered from COVID-19. The material sequenced was PBMCs or T cells enriched from blood (not recorded which).

CDR3 region: CASSERDSSTDTQYF. DNA for the CDR3: TGCGCCAGCAGCGAACGGGACTCATCTACAGATACGCAGTATTTT. This sequence joins TRBV4-3 and TRBJ2-3; D possibly corresponds to TRBD2 (6 bases). The CDR3 has 15 residues. The V gene lost 5 bases and the J gene lost 3 bases, with 15 bases spanning the gap. Germline CDR1 is LGHNA and CDR2 is YSLEER.